The 5 T cell receptor beta chains below all came from one sample that was sequenced in a study of blood T cells in healthy people across ages. Primers used in a second PCR of roughly 6 to 12 cycles were a sample-barcoded 5' primer and a J-beta primer mix. TCRdb re-analysed the 5' RACE reads in MiXCR, keeping a single row per CDR3 protein. The data contain roughly 2 million distinct CDR3 sequences, about 50% of them seen just once; the ten biggest clones take up 2% to 2.5%. Sequences were obtained from blood. The receptor source for this set is a woman between 40 and 50 years old in good health.

This clonotype was found a few times. The rearrangement uses TRBV6-5 and TRBJ2-3; 11 nucleotides match TRBD2. Trimming cost V 4 bases and J 0 bases; bases outside gene matches: 3. The germline CDR1 and CDR2 sequences are MNHEY and SVGAGI. This CDR3 has 16 residues. The CDR3 region has the DNA TGTGCCAGCAGTTTAATAGCGGGGGGGAGCACAGATACGCAGTATTTT. Its protein product is CASSLIAGGSTDTQYF.

This sequence joins TRBV20-1 and TRBJ2-1; unclear D gene. Trimming removed 1 base at V and 0 bases at J, with 16 bases between. This CDR3 spans 17 amino acids. The germline gives CDR1 DFQATT, CDR2 SNEGSKA (reference sequence). CDR3 amino acids: CSARAPLDLSSYNEQFF. Written as DNA, the CDR3 is TGCAGTGCTAGAGCCCCCCTGGATCTGTCCTCCTACAATGAGCAGTTCTTC.

The CDR3, as DNA: TGCGCCAGCAGCAATGGACAGAGCAATCAGCCCCAGCATTTT. Translating gives CASSNGQSNQPQHF. The chain joins TRBV5-1 to TRBJ1-5; weak D call: TRBD1 (6 bases). Germline-derived CDR1 and CDR2 are SGHRS and YFSETQ. V lost 4 bases, J lost 1 base, and 9 bases lay in between. CDR3 size: 14 residues.

This clonotype occurred a few times. The J gene is TRBJ2-7, the V gene TRBV20-1; 10 bases are shared with TRBD2. This CDR3 region has 14 residues. The ends lost 0 bases at V and 11 bases at J; junction bases unmatched: 10. Germline V gene lookup returns CDR1 DFQATT and CDR2 SNEGSKA (reference sequence). In DNA, the CDR3 is TGCAGTGCTAGAGATTCCCTAGCGGGGGTGAAGGAGTACTTC. Translating gives CSARDSLAGVKEYF.

The chain joins TRBV6-2 or TRBV6-3 to TRBJ2-7; TRBD1 matches at 10 bases. The germline CDR1 and CDR2 sequences are MNHEY and SVGEGT. The CDR3 covers 12 residues. The CDR3 DNA is TGTGCTTCGGGACAGGGGACCTACGAGCAGTACTTC. It codes for CASGQGTYEQYF.